These 4 T cell receptor beta chains were sequenced from one sample in a study of blood T cell repertoires in COVID-19. The repertoire was sequenced with immunoSEQ multiplex PCR; TCRdb's copy has only in-frame clones and lacks some. Among around 310,000 clones listed, 85% to 90% were seen once. Source material: PBMCs or T cells enriched from blood (not recorded which). All receptors derive from a woman aged 25 to 39 who had recovered from COVID-19.

This chain uses TRBV9 with TRBJ2-1; 9 nucleotides align to TRBD2. Germline V CDR1 and CDR2: SGDLS, YYNGEE. V dropped 3 bases and J dropped 0; count of bases not matched to a gene: 1. The CDR3 sequence is 15 residues long. The CDR3 sequence: CASSASGVSYNEQFF. As DNA, the CDR3 is TGTGCCAGCAGCGCTAGCGGGGTCTCCTACAATGAGCAGTTCTTC.

The J gene is TRBJ2-7, the V gene TRBV5-1, with TRBD1 matching 10 bases. This CDR3 has 16 amino acids. V lost 4 bases, J lost 3 bases, and 10 bases stayed unmatched. From germline, CDR1 is SGHRS and CDR2 YFSETQ. CDR3 DNA sequence: TGCGCCAGCAGCAACATAAGGGACAGGGGATTCTACGAGCAGTACTTC. Translating gives CASSNIRDRGFYEQYF.

This chain links TRBV9 with TRBJ2-2, with TRBD2 matching over 11 bases. This CDR3 region has 16 residues. Germline V gives CDR1 SGDLS, CDR2 YYNGEE. J lost 2 bases, V lost 3 bases, and 3 bases had no gene match. This CDR3 is CASSGGLAENTGELFF. CDR3 coding DNA: TGTGCCAGCAGCGGGGGACTAGCGGAAAACACCGGGGAGCTGTTTTTT.

The J gene is TRBJ2-2, the V gene TRBV5-8; D possibly corresponds to TRBD2 (6 bases). Deletions cut 1 base from V and 5 bases from J, with 12 bases between. The CDR3 runs 15 residues. From germline, CDR1 is SGHTS and CDR2 YDEGEE. CDR3 amino acids: CASSLWGLLTGELFF. CDR3 nucleotide sequence: TGTGCCAGCAGCTTGTGGGGACTCTTAACCGGGGAGCTGTTTTTT.